This T cell receptor beta chain comes out of a study of cytomegalovirus exposure and HLA in healthy donors. The study, taken as a whole, reports: A later analysis found that most CMV-associated TCR beta chains appeared HLA-restricted. Further analysis, carried out later, found HLA-associated TCR beta chains more clonally expanded than equally common other chains.

V lost 3 bases to trimming and J lost 1 base, with 6 bases between them. This CDR3 spans 13 amino acids. CDR1 is LNHDA and CDR2 is SQIVND in the germline V gene (reference sequence). As for the donors, each was a healthy bone marrow donor. Whereas donors were nominally healthy upon sampling, unrecorded immune exposures were probable. Remarks on this clone: Its antigen is not identified.

In the PCR, 60 Vbeta and 13 Jbeta primers were used. TCRdb's copy holds only in-frame clones and misses some; the assay was immunoSEQ multiplex PCR. Altogether roughly 100,000 clones are present, approximately 79% being singletons, with the ten largest covering roughly 3.7%. What was sequenced was PBMCs. The chain employs TRBV19 and TRBJ2-5; D not resolved. The receptor comes from a man aged 60 to 75 in good health and CMV-seronegative. CDR3 nucleotides: TGTGCCAGTAGTATTGGCAGCCAAGAGACCCAGTACTTC. Residues: CASSIGSQETQYF.